This entry lists 21 T cell receptor beta chains sequenced from one sample in a study of T cells in Graves' hyperthyroidism and ophthalmopathy. Researchers amplified the TCR beta CDR3 regions from RNA transcripts. TCR CDR3 underwent first-round RT-PCR with the HTBI primer set. Each CDR3 protein is one row after TCRdb ran MiXCR on the multiplex PCR reads. In the table there are over 500,000 distinct CDR3 sequences, about 15% of which are singletons. The sequencing sample was made of blood. All receptors derive from a woman aged 25 to 39 with Graves' ophthalmopathy.

This clonotype showed up many times. The chain employs TRBV10-3 and TRBJ2-7; D could derive from TRBD1 or TRBD2 (5 bases each). The CDR3 has 15 amino acids. Germline-derived CDR1 and CDR2 are ENHRY and SYGVKD. Trimming took off 1 base at V and 5 bases at J, with 15 bases between the two ends. The CDR3 loop is CAISELGPQLHEQYF. Written as DNA, the CDR3 is TGTGCCATCAGTGAGTTGGGACCACAGCTCCACGAGCAGTACTTC.

The V call is TRBV7-2, the J call TRBJ2-7; 11 bases are shared with TRBD2. The CDR3 is 16 residues long. Germline-derived CDR1 and CDR2 are SGHTA and FQGNSA. V shed 2 bases and J 4 bases; nucleotides not matched to a gene: 7. The DNA for the CDR3 is TGTGCCAGCAGCTTAAGGCCGGGACTAGCGGCATACGAGCAGTACTTC. Its translation: CASSLRPGLAAYEQYF.

The chain is built from TRBV13 and TRBJ1-1; possible D gene TRBD1, 6 bases. This CDR3 spans 14 amino acids. Germline lookup yields CDR1 PRHDT and CDR2 FYEKMQ (reference sequence). V lost 5 bases and J 5 bases, leaving 15 bases between the germline ends. CDR3 in DNA: TGTGCCAGCAGCCCCTTTGACAGGAGGACTGAAGCTTTCTTT. Residues: CASSPFDRRTEAFF.

This clonotype was recorded many times. The rearrangement uses TRBV2 and TRBJ1-5; D remains ambiguous. This CDR3 has 12 amino acids. Germline loops: CDR1 SNHLY, CDR2 FYNNEI. V was shortened by 1 base and J by 6 bases, with 4 bases between the two germline ends. The CDR3 here is CASSEESQPQHF. The CDR3 nucleotides read TGTGCCAGCAGTGAAGAGAGTCAGCCCCAGCATTTT.

Many counts were recorded for this clonotype. The chain carries TRBV20-1 and TRBJ2-3, with 7 bases aligning to TRBD1. V lost 6 bases to trimming and J lost 2 bases; unmatched junction nucleotides: 11. In germline, CDR1 is DFQATT, CDR2 SNEGSKA (reference sequence). The CDR3 length is 15 residues. CDR3 nucleotide sequence: TGCAGTGCCTTATCCGAGACAGGGCACACAGATACGCAGTATTTT. The encoded protein is CSALSETGHTDTQYF.

The table lists this clonotype with many counts. The chain uses TRBV27 and TRBJ2-1; D may correspond to TRBD1 or TRBD2 (5 bases each). The CDR3 runs to 13 residues. Trimming removed 7 bases at V and 0 bases at J, with 7 bases between. CDR1 and CDR2 from the germline V gene are MNHEY and SMNVEV (reference sequence). The CDR3 spells CASMGTSYNEQFF. In DNA form, the CDR3 reads TGTGCCAGCATGGGGACCTCCTACAATGAGCAGTTCTTC.

This clonotype showed up many times. The genes are TRBV28 and TRBJ2-7; 7 bases are shared with TRBD1. This CDR3 has 13 residues. The J segment lost 3 bases and the V segment lost 6 bases, leaving 5 bases of the junction unmatched. In germline, CDR1 is MDHEN, CDR2 SYDVKM. CDR3 DNA: TGTGCCAGCAGCTCCGGACAGGTCTACGAGCAGTACTTC. It yields the protein CASSSGQVYEQYF.

This clonotype was detected ten times or more. V usage is TRBV10-1 and J usage is TRBJ2-7; 12 nucleotides align to TRBD1. The CDR3 is 14 residues long. Germline lookup yields CDR1 WNHNN and CDR2 SYGVQD (reference sequence). Germline trimming cut 6 bases from V and 5 bases from J; bases unmatched to any gene: 5. For the CDR3, the DNA is TGCGCCAGCAGACCCGGGACAGGGGGCGACGAGCAGTACTTC. It codes for CASRPGTGGDEQYF.

This clonotype has ten or more counts. The genes are TRBV7-8 and TRBJ2-1, with TRBD2 matching 13 bases. Trimming removed 4 bases from V and 2 bases from J; junction bases left unmatched: 8. The CDR3 spans 18 residues. CDR1 and CDR2 from the germline V gene are SGHVS and FQNEAQ. CDR3 loop: CASSSWTSGSNAYNEQFF. The CDR3 nucleotides are TGTGCCAGCAGCTCGTGGACTAGCGGGAGTAACGCCTACAATGAGCAGTTCTTC.

This clonotype was seen ten or more times. The V gene is TRBV7-2, the J gene TRBJ2-7; 8 positions match TRBD1. The germline V gene encodes CDR1 SGHTA and CDR2 FQGNSA. Losses at the gene ends were 5 bases for V and 0 bases for J; bases not matched to a gene: 15. The CDR3 spans 18 residues. As DNA, the CDR3 is TGTGCCAGCAGCCGTGGGACAGGCATACACTGGAGCTCCTACGAGCAGTACTTC. Amino acids: CASSRGTGIHWSSYEQYF.

CDR3 region: CASSQDVRPNEQFF. The CDR3 DNA is TGTGCCAGCAGCCAAGATGTGCGGCCCAATGAGCAGTTCTTC. The J gene is TRBJ2-1, the V gene TRBV4-2; D is uncertain. V was trimmed by 0 bases and J by 6 bases, leaving 9 bases between them. This CDR3 comprises 14 residues. Germline values: CDR1 LGHNA, CDR2 YNFKEQ.

This clonotype was counted many times. The chain couples TRBV5-1 to TRBJ2-6, with 7 bases identical to TRBD1. V was pared by 5 bases and J by 0 bases, with 8 bases of the junction left unmatched. The V gene's germline CDR1 is SGHRS and CDR2 YFSETQ. The CDR3 has 17 residues. CDR3 nucleotides: TGCGCCAGCAGTTTCCGGGACAGCGCCTCTGGGGCCAACGTCCTGACTTTC. Translated: CASSFRDSASGANVLTF.

This clonotype was seen at least ten times. This chain uses TRBV6-1 with TRBJ2-7, with TRBD2 matching over 8 bases. The CDR3 covers 15 residues. The germline V gene has CDR1 MNHNS and CDR2 SASEGT. V gave up 8 bases and J gave up 3 bases; unmatched junction bases: 12. DNA for the CDR3: TGTGCCAGCGTACCAGCGGGAGAAGGAGGCTACGAGCAGTACTTC. Its protein product is CASVPAGEGGYEQYF.

V usage is TRBV29-1 and J usage is TRBJ1-2; D is unclear. V gave up 4 bases and J gave up 7 bases, with 13 bases separating them. This CDR3 is 12 amino acids long. Germline CDR1 SQVTM, CDR2 ANQGSEA. The CDR3 reads CSVGFETTGYTF. CDR3 bases: TGCAGCGTTGGTTTCGAGACTACTGGCTACACCTTC.

This clonotype was picked up many times. V gene TRBV20-1 combines with J gene TRBJ2-7; tentatively, D is TRBD1 (5 bases). The V and J ends lost 3 bases and 2 bases respectively, with 14 bases between them. CDR1 is DFQATT and CDR2 is SNEGSKA in the germline V gene (reference sequence). The CDR3 extends over 14 amino acids. The CDR3 DNA reads as TGCAGTGCTAGTGGGATTACAGGCGCCTACGAGCAGTACTTC. Residues: CSASGITGAYEQYF.

This clonotype was detected a few times. V gene TRBV6-2 or TRBV6-3 combines with J gene TRBJ1-1; tentatively, D is TRBD1 (5 bases). This CDR3 has 19 amino acids. The V gene lost 2 bases and the J gene lost 1 base, with 23 bases spanning the gap. The germline gives CDR1 MNHEY, CDR2 SVGEGT. CDR3 nucleotides: TGTGCCAGCAGTTACCCCTATTTTGGCGCAGGGAGAGGGAACACTGAAGCTTTCTTT. Encoded protein: CASSYPYFGAGRGNTEAFF.

This clonotype was counted at least ten times. The chain couples TRBV6-5 to TRBJ1-2; D might be TRBD1 (5 bases). The CDR3 covers 14 residues. Germline lookup yields CDR1 MNHEY and CDR2 SVGAGI. Trimming removed 4 bases at V and 6 bases at J, with 15 bases between. This CDR3 reads CASSSAGTNNGYTF. Here the CDR3 DNA reads TGTGCCAGCAGTTCAGCCGGGACGAACAATGGCTACACCTTC.

This clonotype was counted many times. V usage is TRBV5-8 and J usage is TRBJ2-7; tentatively, D is TRBD2 (6 bases). V lost 10 bases, J lost 2 bases, and 16 bases lay in between. CDR1 is SGHTS and CDR2 is YDEGEE in the germline V gene. The CDR3 covers 13 residues. CDR3 coding DNA: TGTGCCTGGAGGCGGGAAGGGGCCTACGAGCAGTACTTC. Protein: CAWRREGAYEQYF.

This clonotype was detected ten times or more. V usage is TRBV5-1 and J usage is TRBJ1-1, with D possibly being TRBD1 (5 bases). The V gene lost 4 bases and the J gene lost 0 bases, with 16 bases spanning the gap. CDR1 is SGHRS, CDR2 YFSETQ, per germline. The CDR3 covers 16 residues. The CDR3 nucleotides are TGCGCCAGCAGCAGAGGGACCCTCAGGGTGAACACTGAAGCTTTCTTT. This sequence encodes CASSRGTLRVNTEAFF.

This clonotype has just a few counts. The chain couples TRBV6-1 to TRBJ2-7; no clear D. The CDR3 totals 13 residues. Germline V gene data show CDR1 as MNHNS and CDR2 as SASEGT. The germline V and J ends were trimmed by 4 bases and 4 bases, with 11 bases remaining between them. The DNA for the CDR3 is TGTGCCAGCAGTGCAGGACCTCGTTACGAGCAGTACTTC. This encodes CASSAGPRYEQYF.

This clonotype was observed a few times. The rearrangement uses TRBV27 and TRBJ2-3, with a weak D call TRBD2 (6 bases). Trimming stripped 8 bases from V and 5 bases from J, with 17 bases between. The CDR3 has 14 residues. CDR1 and CDR2 from the germline V gene are MNHEY and SMNVEV (reference sequence). The chain's CDR3 is CASGRGRQKDTQYF. The CDR3, as DNA: TGTGCCAGCGGGCGGGGTAGACAGAAAGATACGCAGTATTTT.